The text below deals with one T cell receptor beta chain. This clonotype qualifies as medium-sized (0.01 to 0.1%) by its frequency, with no count on file. Its specific antigen is unknown. For each sample, TRB amplification used 200 to 250 ng of peripheral blood genomic DNA, equal to some 37,000 genome equivalents. The record originates from a study of T cell clusters in autoimmune cytopenias (dated by TCRdb to the late 2010s). Background on the whole study: Per sample, TRB sequencing gave a median depth of approximately 54,000 reads and a median of about 2,300 distinct TRB clonotypes. Alongside healthy, CLL and autoimmune hepatitis controls, autoimmune cytopenia patients had their peripheral blood TRB and IGH repertoires sequenced at active disease and again during treatment follow-up. The goal of the study was to determine whether autoimmune cytopenia patients have a disease-specific immune repertoire signature that could serve as a blood-based biomarker.

What the work shows at the level of the full study, not this receptor alone: TRB repertoire shifts, with less even repertoires in secondary cytopenia and CLL, mostly reflected lymphoma bias rather than autoimmunity. A lack of physiological T cell clusters in primary autoimmune cytopenia patients was suggested by GLIPH, as 51 clusters were found to be exclusive to healthy donors versus 15 to 20 exclusive to patients. Healthy donors showed roughly 3-fold more exclusive TRB clusters than active autoimmune hepatitis patients, consistent with an autoimmunity-wide signature. The T cell clusters were defined in silico only, and their functional role remained to be validated experimentally. In the comparison of secondary cytopenia with CLL, no cluster-lack signature showed up, apparently because the dominant lymphoma-associated repertoire masked the signature.

TRB rearrangements were amplified by multiplex PCR using a touch-down protocol with TRB-A and TRB-B primer pools mixed in one tube. Two consecutive PCR reactions with Phusion HS II polymerase added Illumina adapters and sample indices to the amplicons. The amplicons were purified from gel with the NucleoSpin Gel and PCR Clean-up kit, after which the amplicons were quantified by Qubit and checked for quality on an Agilent 2100 Bioanalyzer. Sequencing of the libraries was performed on an Illumina MiSeq with 600-cycle, single-indexed, paired-end runs. In the authors' own workflow: TRB reads were aligned and assembled with MiXCR version 2.1.12 using the default MiXCR reference library. A clone was defined by each unique CDR3 nucleotide sequence, and analysis was restricted to productive sequences with at least two reads. Repertoire diversity was assessed with alpha-parameterized diversity profiles (alpha 0 to 5), including the Shannon (alpha 1) and Simpson (alpha 2) indices, which were computed with an R script. The tcR package was used to compute combinatorial TRB VJ usage, which was then compared between cohorts by principal component analysis with ade4. TCRbeta CDR3s were clustered with GLIPH on cohort pairs matched by age and read depth, and cluster frequencies were compared by Wilcoxon test. Based on TCRdb reprocessing of the reads, there is one entry per CDR3 protein sequence, and DNA is missing. The V and J calls were not made by the authors but by TCRdb's processing. This sample's table carries approximately 7,600 distinct CDR3 sequences. The ten largest clones represent approximately 3.1% of the sample.

The CDR3 contains 14 residues, cysteine and phenylalanine counted. The nucleotide record is missing. CDR1 and CDR2 are drawn from the germline V gene: MNHEY, SVGAGI. This sequence was found in a human donor with an autoimmune cytopenia or autoimmune hepatitis (not recorded which). Sequencing was carried out using peripheral blood. The rearrangement combines TRBV6-5 with TRBJ2-2; TCRdb's D call of TRBD1 is untestable without DNA. The encoded CDR3 is CASRRTVQSGELFF.